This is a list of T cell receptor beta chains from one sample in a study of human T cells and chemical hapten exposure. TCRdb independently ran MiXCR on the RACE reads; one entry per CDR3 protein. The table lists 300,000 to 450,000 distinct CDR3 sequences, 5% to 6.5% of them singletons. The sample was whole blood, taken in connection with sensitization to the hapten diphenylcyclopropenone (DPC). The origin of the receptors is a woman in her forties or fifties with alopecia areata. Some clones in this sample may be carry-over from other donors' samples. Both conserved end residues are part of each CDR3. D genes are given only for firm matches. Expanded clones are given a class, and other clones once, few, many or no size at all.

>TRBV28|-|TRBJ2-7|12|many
TGTGCCAGCAGTCAACGTGGGGGCGAGCAGGACTTC
CASSQRGGEQDF
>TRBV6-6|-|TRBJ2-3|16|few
TGTGCCAGCAGCCCCCCCGAGGGCCCGAGCACAGATACGCAGTATTTT
CASSPPEGPSTDTQYF
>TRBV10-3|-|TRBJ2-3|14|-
TGTGCCATCAGCTGGGACAAGCGCACAGATACGCAGTATTTT
CAISWDKRTDTQYF
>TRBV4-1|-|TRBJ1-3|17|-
TGCGCCAGCAGCCAAGTCCCCGGGACCTTCTCTGGAAACACCATATATTTT
CASSQVPGTFSGNTIYF
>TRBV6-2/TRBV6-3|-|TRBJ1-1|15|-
TGTGCCAGCAGCCAACGTGCACGGAGGTTGGCTGAAGCTTTCTTT
CASSQRARRLAEAFF
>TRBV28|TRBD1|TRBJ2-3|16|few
TGTGCCAGCAGTGGATCCGGGACAGGGGAAGGAGATACGCAGTATTTT
CASSGSGTGEGDTQYF
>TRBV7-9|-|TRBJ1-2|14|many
TGTGCCAGCAGCTTACCCAGGGCCTACTATGACTACACCTTC
CASSLPRAYYDYTF
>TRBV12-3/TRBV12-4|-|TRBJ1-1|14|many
TGTGCCAGCAGAAGACAGGTAACGAACACTGAAGCTTTCTTT
CASRRQVTNTEAFF
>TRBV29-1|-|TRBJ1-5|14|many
TGCAGCGTTGGTACCGCAGGGGTCAATCAGCCCCAGCATTTT
CSVGTAGVNQPQHF
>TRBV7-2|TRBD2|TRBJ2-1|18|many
TGTGCCAGCAGCCCGCGCCGACTAGCGGGGGGGCTCTACAATGAGCAGTTCTTC
CASSPRRLAGGLYNEQFF
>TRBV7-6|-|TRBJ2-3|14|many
TGTGCCAGCAGCTTTGGGGCGGGTACAGATACGCAGTATTTT
CASSFGAGTDTQYF
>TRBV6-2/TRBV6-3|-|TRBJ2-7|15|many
TGTGCCAGCAGTTATCCGGGAGAAAGGACCTACGAGCAGTACTTC
CASSYPGERTYEQYF
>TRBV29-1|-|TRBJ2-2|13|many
TGCAGCGTGAGGAGATACAACACCGGGGAGCTGTTTTTT
CSVRRYNTGELFF
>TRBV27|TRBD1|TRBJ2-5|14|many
TGTGCCAGCAGTTCCCGGACAGGGGGGGAGACCCAGTACTTC
CASSSRTGGETQYF
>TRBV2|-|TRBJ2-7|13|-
TGTGCCAGCAGACAGGACAGCCCCCACGAGCAGTACTTC
CASRQDSPHEQYF
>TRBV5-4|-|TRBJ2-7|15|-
TGTGCCAGCAGCTTGGCGGTAACAGGGCGGGACGAGCAGTACTTC
CASSLAVTGRDEQYF
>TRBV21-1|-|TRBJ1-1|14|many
TGTGCCAGCAGACTTCCGACCCGATGCACTGAAGCTTTCTTT
CASRLPTRCTEAFF
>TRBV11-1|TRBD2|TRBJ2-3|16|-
TGTGCCAGCAGCTTACGCCTAGCGGGGGTGAAAGATACGCAGTATTTT
CASSLRLAGVKDTQYF
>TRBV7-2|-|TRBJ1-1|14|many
TGTGCCAGCAGCTTATACCGTTTGGACACTGAAGCTTTCTTT
CASSLYRLDTEAFF
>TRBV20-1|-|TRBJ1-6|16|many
TGCAGTGCTAGAGCGGAGGGTGCACCCTATAATTCACCCCTCCACTTT
CSARAEGAPYNSPLHF
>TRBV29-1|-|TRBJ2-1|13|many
TGCAGCGTTGAAAACAGAGGGTACAATGAGCAGTTCTTC
CSVENRGYNEQFF
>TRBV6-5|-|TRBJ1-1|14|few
TGTGCCAGCAGATTAGTACAGGGCAACACTGAAGCTTTCTTT
CASRLVQGNTEAFF
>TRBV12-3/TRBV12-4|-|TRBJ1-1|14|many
TGCGCCAGCAGCTTGGAAGGGTCGAACACTGAAGCTTTCTTT
CASSLEGSNTEAFF
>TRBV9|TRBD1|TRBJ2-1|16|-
TGTGCCAGCAGCATGTCCGCAGGGGGCTTAACCAATGAGCAGTTCTTC
CASSMSAGGLTNEQFF
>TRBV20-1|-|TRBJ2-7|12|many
TGCAGTGCTACCGGGATAAACTACGAGCAGTACTTC
CSATGINYEQYF
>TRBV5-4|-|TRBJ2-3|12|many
TGTGCCAGCGGGGACGGGGGTGAAGAGCTGTATTTT
CASGDGGEELYF
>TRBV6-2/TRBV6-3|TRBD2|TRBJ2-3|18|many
TGTGCCAGCAGTTACCGCCCACGGGCGGGAGGGAATCAGGATACGCAGTATTTT
CASSYRPRAGGNQDTQYF
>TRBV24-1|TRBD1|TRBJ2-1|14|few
TGTGCCACCAGTGAGTCACAGGGGTCTAGTGAGCAGTTCTTC
CATSESQGSSEQFF
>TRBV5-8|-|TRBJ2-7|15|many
TGTGCCAGCAGCGACAACCCGGGCCTGAAATACGAGCAGTACTTC
CASSDNPGLKYEQYF
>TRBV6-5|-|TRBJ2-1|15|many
TGTGCCAGCAGTTACGTGGGAGGTTTTTACAATGAGCAGTTCTTC
CASSYVGGFYNEQFF
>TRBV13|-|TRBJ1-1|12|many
TGTGCCAGCAGAATAGGGGAAACTGAAGCTTTCTTT
CASRIGETEAFF
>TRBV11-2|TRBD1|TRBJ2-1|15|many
TGTGCCAGCAGCTTAGACAACAGGGGGCGCAATGAGCAGTTCTTC
CASSLDNRGRNEQFF
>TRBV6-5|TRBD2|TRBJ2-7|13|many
TGTGCCAGCAGTCCTCGGGAGGGTTACGAGCAGTACTTC
CASSPREGYEQYF
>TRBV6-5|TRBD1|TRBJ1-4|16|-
TGTGCCAGCAGCCCGCCGGGGACAGGAGGAAGGAGAAAACTGTTTTTT
CASSPPGTGGRRKLFF
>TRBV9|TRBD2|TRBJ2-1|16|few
TGTGCCAGCAGCGTGGGCTCCCGGGGGGCCTACAATGAGCAGTTCTTC
CASSVGSRGAYNEQFF
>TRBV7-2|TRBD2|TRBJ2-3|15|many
TGTGCCAGCAGCGGGACTAGCGGGAGGGCAGATACGCAGTATTTT
CASSGTSGRADTQYF